The 21 T cell receptor beta chains reported below all come from one sample, sequenced in a study of vaccination and CD4 T cells after COVID-19. Sequence data for DNA of cultured CD4+ T cells were generated by the Oncomine TCR Beta short-read assay. TCRdb reprocessed the PCR reads with MiXCR, giving one entry per CDR3 protein. Among approximately 16,000 distinct CDR3 sequences listed, approximately 54% were seen once. Treatment specified: roughly 11-day PBMC culture with coronavirus spike peptide pools or control peptides (ViraFEST assay). These TCRs are of unknown antigen specificity. Sequencing was done on a sample of CD4+ T cells from blood, cultured in vitro. The receptors shown here come from a human donor who had recovered from COVID-19.

The rearrangement uses TRBV20-1 and TRBJ2-1, with 14 nucleotides matching TRBD2. Germline loops: CDR1 DFQATT, CDR2 SNEGSKA (reference sequence). The CDR3 has 16 amino acids. V trimming: 5 bases; J trimming: 9 bases; junction bases outside the gene matches: 12. The CDR3 spells CSADPPTSGGAGEQFF. The CDR3 DNA reads as TGCAGTGCTGATCCCCCGACTAGCGGGGGGGCCGGTGAGCAGTTCTTC.

The CDR3 bases are TGTGCCAGCAGGACCGAGCAGGGGGAAAGGGCACCCCTCCACTTT. Protein product: CASRTEQGERAPLHF. The genes are TRBV6-1 and TRBJ1-6, with TRBD1 identical over 7 bases. Germline assignment: CDR1 MNHNS and CDR2 SASEGT. J gave up 11 bases and V 6 bases, and 13 bases lay outside the gene matches. This CDR3 is built from 15 residues.

The V and J genes are TRBV7-8 and TRBJ2-3; D gene ambiguous. The ends were cut back, 5 bases at V and 1 base at J, with 10 bases in the middle. The CDR3 is made up of 14 amino acids. CDR1 is SGHVS, CDR2 FQNEAQ, per germline. The CDR3 sequence: CASSPRWRTDTQYF. Written as DNA, the CDR3 is TGTGCCAGCAGCCCACGATGGCGCACAGATACGCAGTATTTT.

The V call is TRBV21-1, the J call TRBJ2-5; no check of the table's D call, TRBD2, against the DNA was made. TRBV21-1 is labeled a pseudogene. This CDR3 is 18 amino acids long. For the CDR3, the DNA is TGTGCCAGCAGGCACCGTCTGGGAGGACTAGCGGGCCGGGAGACCCAGTACTTC. Translating it yields CASRHRLGGLAGRETQYF.

This clonotype was found a few times. The V gene is TRBV20-1, the J gene TRBJ2-5; D gene uncertain. CDR3 length: 14 residues. The V gene's germline CDR1 is DFQATT and CDR2 SNEGSKA (reference sequence). Trimming shortened V by 3 bases and J by 1 base, and 12 bases separated the two germline ends. CDR3 region: CSASNPALQETQYF. In DNA form, the CDR3 reads TGCAGTGCTAGTAACCCAGCCCTCCAAGAGACCCAGTACTTC.

This clonotype has a single count. V and J are TRBV20-1 and TRBJ1-2; D unresolved. Per germline, CDR1 DFQATT and CDR2 SNEGSKA (reference sequence). The length of the CDR3 is 12 residues. V was pared by 3 bases and J by 2 bases, with 7 bases between. The CDR3 bases are TGCAGTGCTAGCACGGAGAACTATGGCTACACCTTC. Translating gives CSASTENYGYTF.

Written as DNA, the CDR3 is TGTGCCAGTAGTGCCCGGGATTCACCCCTCCACTTT. As protein: CASSARDSPLHF. The V and J genes are TRBV19 and TRBJ1-6; D not resolved. Looked up from germline, CDR1 is LNHDA and CDR2 is SQIVND (reference sequence). The CDR3 runs 12 residues. Trimming removed 5 bases from V and 8 bases from J, with 7 bases in between.

The rearrangement uses TRBV5-1 and TRBJ2-7; D is undetermined. There are 13 residues in the CDR3. Trimming removed 0 bases at V and 3 bases at J, with 7 bases between. Germline assignment: CDR1 SGHRS and CDR2 YFSETQ. CDR3 residues: CASSLEVNYEQYF. The CDR3 nucleotides are TGCGCCAGCAGCTTGGAGGTCAACTACGAGCAGTACTTC.

J is TRBJ2-7 and V is TRBV19; possibly TRBD1 for D (6 bases). Germline CDR1 is LNHDA and CDR2 is SQIVND (reference sequence). Trimming took off 6 bases at V and 1 base at J, with 10 bases between the two ends. CDR3 size: 13 residues. The CDR3 loop is CASRDSPSYEQYF. DNA of the CDR3: TGTGCCAGTAGGGACAGCCCTTCCTACGAGCAGTACTTC.

V usage is TRBV2 and J usage is TRBJ1-2; 7 nucleotides line up with TRBD1. The CDR3 sequence is 15 residues long. The junction had 10 bases not matched to a gene; V was cut back by 5 bases and J by 4 bases. Germline assignment: CDR1 SNHLY and CDR2 FYNNEI. This CDR3 is CASSPQTGTVYGYTF. For the CDR3, the DNA is TGTGCCAGCAGTCCGCAGACAGGGACGGTCTATGGCTACACCTTC. Supplemented by reference TRBV2 and TRBJ1-2, the full variable domain reads EPEVTQTPSHQVTQMGQEVILRCVPISNHLYFYWYRQILGQKVEFLVSFYNNEISEKSEIFDDQFSVERPDGSNFTLKIRSTKLEDSAMYFCASSPQTGTVYGYTFGSGTRLTVV.

This chain joins TRBV11-3 and TRBJ2-7, with 14 bases that match TRBD2. This CDR3 has 20 amino acids. Germline CDR1 SGHNT, CDR2 YENEEA. V lost 6 bases and J lost 4; bases outside the gene matches: 20. The CDR3 sequence is CASRLNSGTSGREMGYEQYF. CDR3 nucleotide sequence: TGTGCCAGCAGACTCAACTCCGGGACTAGCGGGAGAGAAATGGGGTACGAGCAGTACTTC.

The rearrangement links TRBV30 to TRBJ2-3; D might be TRBD1 (6 bases). Germline V gene sequence: CDR1 GTSNPN, CDR2 SVGIG (reference sequence). This CDR3 spans 14 amino acids. Trimming pared 4 bases from V and 6 bases from J, leaving 17 bases between. The CDR3 bases are TGTGCCTGGAAATGGGGCAGGGGCAAGGATACGCAGTATTTT. Protein: CAWKWGRGKDTQYF. Based on the CDR3 plus reference TRBV30 and TRBJ2-3, the full variable domain is SQTIHQWPATLVQPVGSPLSLECTVEGTSNPNLYWYRQAAGRGLQLLFYSVGIGQISSEVPQNLSASRPQDRQFILSSKKLLLSDSGFYLCAWKWGRGKDTQYFGPGTRLTVL.

There are a few counts of this clonotype. The rearrangement uses TRBV10-3 and TRBJ1-1; 12 bases match TRBD1. V lost 6 bases to trimming and J lost 7 bases; unmatched junction nucleotides: 6. CDR1 and CDR2 (germline): ENHRY, SYGVKD. This CDR3 contains 14 residues. CDR3: CAIRGDRGRSEAFF. CDR3 bases: TGTGCCATCAGGGGGGACAGGGGGCGGAGTGAAGCTTTCTTT.

The V call is TRBV19, the J call TRBJ2-2; TRBD1 matches 8 bases. The CDR3 extends over 16 amino acids. Germline V lookup: CDR1 LNHDA, CDR2 SQIVND (reference sequence). After removal of 3 bases from V and 0 bases from J, the junction contained 3 bases not matched to a gene. The CDR3 DNA reads as TGTGCCAGTAGTATCTGGACAGGGTCGAACACCGGGGAGCTGTTTTTT. Translation gives CASSIWTGSNTGELFF.

DNA for the CDR3: TGTGCCACCAGTGATCACCTAGCGGGAGTCGGGGTTGAGCAGTTCTTC. Its translation is CATSDHLAGVGVEQFF. The chain combines TRBV24-1 with TRBJ2-1; 10 bases are shared with TRBD2. The trim removed 3 bases at V and 9 bases at J, leaving 10 bases unmatched. The germline gives CDR1 KGHDR, CDR2 SFDVKD. The CDR3 length is 16 residues.

The chain joins TRBV7-3 to TRBJ2-7; either TRBD1 or TRBD2 may fit D (5 bases each). V lost 5 bases, J lost 2 bases, and 10 bases lay in between. Germline assignment: CDR1 SGHTA and CDR2 FQGTGA. The CDR3 is 13 residues long. As DNA, the CDR3 is TGTGCCAGCAGCAGGGACGGTACCTACGAGCAGTACTTC. Translation: CASSRDGTYEQYF.

This sequence joins TRBV5-4 and TRBJ2-7; tentatively, D is TRBD2 (6 bases). V lost 4 bases and J lost 3, with 17 bases in between. The CDR3 is 15 residues long. Germline loops: CDR1 SGHNT, CDR2 YYREEE (reference sequence). The DNA for the CDR3 is TGTGCCAGCAGCCCGGCGCCGGGACTGGGCTACGAGCAGTACTTC. Protein sequence: CASSPAPGLGYEQYF.

The chain combines TRBV6-1 with TRBJ2-4, with a possible D match to TRBD2 (6 bases). Germline V gene sequence: CDR1 MNHNS, CDR2 SASEGT. This CDR3 comprises 18 residues. V gave up 10 bases and J gave up 0 bases, with 25 bases separating them. CDR3 loop: CATNPRGGDILAKNIQYF. CDR3 DNA: TGTGCCACAAACCCGCGGGGCGGGGATATTTTAGCCAAAAACATTCAGTACTTC.

V is TRBV2 and J is TRBJ1-5; 9 bases align to TRBD1. The CDR3 covers 16 residues. CDR1 is SNHLY, CDR2 FYNNEI, per germline. V gave up 6 bases and J gave up 1 base; unmatched junction bases: 7. CDR3 in DNA: TGTGCCAGCAGAGACGACAGGGGGAACAGCAATCAGCCCCAGCATTTT. This translates into CASRDDRGNSNQPQHF.

The chain links TRBV7-2 to TRBJ2-5; D uncertain. CDR1 SGHTA and CDR2 FQGNSA come from the germline V gene. V was shortened by 5 bases and J by 0 bases, with 13 bases between the two germline ends. The CDR3 runs to 15 residues. CDR3 coding DNA: TGTGCCAGCAGCCCCCGGGCCCGCGACCAAGAGACCCAGTACTTC. Translating gives CASSPRARDQETQYF. The full variable domain, completed using reference TRBV7-2 and TRBJ2-5, is GAGVSQSPSNKVTEKGKDVELRCDPISGHTALYWYRQSLGQGLEFLIYFQGNSAPDKSGLPSDRFSAERTGGSVSTLTIQRTQQEDSAVYLCASSPRARDQETQYFGPGTRLLVL.

The V gene is TRBV30, the J gene TRBJ2-5, with 12 nucleotides matching TRBD2. The CDR3 runs to 14 residues. Trimming cost V 3 bases and J 5 bases; bases outside gene matches: 4. The V gene's germline CDR1 is GTSNPN and CDR2 SVGIG (reference sequence). The CDR3 reads CAWSSSGGVETQYF. The CDR3 DNA sequence: TGTGCCTGGAGCTCTAGCGGGGGGGTGGAGACCCAGTACTTC.